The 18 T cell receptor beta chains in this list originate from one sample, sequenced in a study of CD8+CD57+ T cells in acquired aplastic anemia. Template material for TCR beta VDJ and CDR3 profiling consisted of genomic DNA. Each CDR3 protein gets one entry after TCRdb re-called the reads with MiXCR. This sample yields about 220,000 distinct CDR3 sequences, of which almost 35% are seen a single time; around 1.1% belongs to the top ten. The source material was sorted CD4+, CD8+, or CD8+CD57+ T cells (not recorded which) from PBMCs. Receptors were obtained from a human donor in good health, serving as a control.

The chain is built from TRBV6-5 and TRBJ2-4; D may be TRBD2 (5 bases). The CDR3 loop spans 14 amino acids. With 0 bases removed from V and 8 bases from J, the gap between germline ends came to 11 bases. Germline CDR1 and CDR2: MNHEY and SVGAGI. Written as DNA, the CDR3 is TGTGCCAGCAGTTACTCTTCTAGCAAGGACATTCAGTACTTC. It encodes CASSYSSSKDIQYF.

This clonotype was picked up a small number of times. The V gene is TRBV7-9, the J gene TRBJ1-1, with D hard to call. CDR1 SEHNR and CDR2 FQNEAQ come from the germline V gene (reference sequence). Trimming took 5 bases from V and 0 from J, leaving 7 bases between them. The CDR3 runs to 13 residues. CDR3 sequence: CASSPNLNTEAFF. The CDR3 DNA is TGTGCCAGCAGCCCAAACCTGAACACTGAAGCTTTCTTT.

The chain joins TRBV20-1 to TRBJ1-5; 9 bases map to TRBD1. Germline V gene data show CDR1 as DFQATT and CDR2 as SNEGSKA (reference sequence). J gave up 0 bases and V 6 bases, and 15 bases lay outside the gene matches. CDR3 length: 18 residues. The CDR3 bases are TGCAGTGCAAAACAAAGACAGGGGGAACCATATAGCAATCAGCCCCAGCATTTT. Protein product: CSAKQRQGEPYSNQPQHF.

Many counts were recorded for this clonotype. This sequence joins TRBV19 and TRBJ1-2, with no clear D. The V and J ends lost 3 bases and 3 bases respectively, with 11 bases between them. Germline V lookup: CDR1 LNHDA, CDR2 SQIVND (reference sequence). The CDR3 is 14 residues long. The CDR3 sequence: CASSIREIHYGYTF. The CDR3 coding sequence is TGTGCCAGTAGTATCCGGGAGATTCACTATGGCTACACCTTC.

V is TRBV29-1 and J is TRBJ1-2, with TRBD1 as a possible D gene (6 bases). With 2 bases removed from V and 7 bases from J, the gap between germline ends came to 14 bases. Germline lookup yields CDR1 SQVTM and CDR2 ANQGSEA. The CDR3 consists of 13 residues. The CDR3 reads CSVERAAGVGYTF. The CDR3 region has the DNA TGCAGCGTTGAACGGGCGGCAGGGGTTGGCTACACCTTC.

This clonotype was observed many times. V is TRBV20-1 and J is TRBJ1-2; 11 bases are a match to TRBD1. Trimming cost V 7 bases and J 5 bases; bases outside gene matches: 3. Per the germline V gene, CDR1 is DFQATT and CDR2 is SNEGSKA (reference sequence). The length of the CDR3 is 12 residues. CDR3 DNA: TGCAGTGTCGGACAGGGGGCTTATGGCTACACCTTC. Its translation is CSVGQGAYGYTF.

CDR3 amino acids: CASSSKSGSRVGKYIGYTF. The CDR3 coding sequence is TGTGCCAGCAGTTCCAAGTCAGGGAGCAGGGTGGGTAAATATATCGGCTACACCTTC. The chain employs TRBV12-3 or TRBV12-4 and TRBJ1-2; D is possibly TRBD1 (5 bases). Between the trimmed V and J ends, which lost 4 bases and 8 bases, there was a span of 32 bases. This CDR3 has 19 residues.

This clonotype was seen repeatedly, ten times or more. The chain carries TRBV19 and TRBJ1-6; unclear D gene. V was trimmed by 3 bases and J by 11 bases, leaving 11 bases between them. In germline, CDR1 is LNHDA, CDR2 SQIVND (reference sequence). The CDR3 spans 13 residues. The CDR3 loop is CASSIEVIAPLHF. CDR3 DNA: TGTGCCAGTAGTATTGAGGTGATCGCACCCCTCCACTTT.

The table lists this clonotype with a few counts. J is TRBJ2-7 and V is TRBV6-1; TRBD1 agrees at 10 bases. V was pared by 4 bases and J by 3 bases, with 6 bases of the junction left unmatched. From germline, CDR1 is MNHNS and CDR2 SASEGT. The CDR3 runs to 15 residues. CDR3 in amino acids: CASSGPRTGGYEQYF. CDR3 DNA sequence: TGTGCCAGCAGTGGACCAAGGACAGGGGGCTACGAGCAGTACTTC.

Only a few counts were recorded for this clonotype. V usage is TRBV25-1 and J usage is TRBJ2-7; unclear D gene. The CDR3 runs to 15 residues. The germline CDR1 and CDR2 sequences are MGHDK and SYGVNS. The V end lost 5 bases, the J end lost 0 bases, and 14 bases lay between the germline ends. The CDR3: CASSWSGRGSYEQYF. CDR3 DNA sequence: TGTGCCAGCAGTTGGTCCGGGCGCGGCTCCTACGAGCAGTACTTC.

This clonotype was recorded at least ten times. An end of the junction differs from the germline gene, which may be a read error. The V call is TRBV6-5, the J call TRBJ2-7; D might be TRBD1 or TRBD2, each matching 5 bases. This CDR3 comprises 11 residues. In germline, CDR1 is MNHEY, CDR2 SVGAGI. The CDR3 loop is CASSYQGRLHF. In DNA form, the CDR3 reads TGTGCCAGCAGTTACCAGGGACGGTTGCACTTC.

The DNA of the CDR3 is TGTGCCATCAGTGAGTCTCTCACAGGGGGTAACTATGGCTACACCTTC. Residues: CAISESLTGGNYGYTF. This chain joins TRBV10-3 and TRBJ1-2; 8 bases map to TRBD1. The CDR3 length is 16 residues. Germline V gene data show CDR1 as ENHRY and CDR2 as SYGVKD. The V segment lost 0 bases and the J segment 1 base; nucleotides outside the gene matches: 4.

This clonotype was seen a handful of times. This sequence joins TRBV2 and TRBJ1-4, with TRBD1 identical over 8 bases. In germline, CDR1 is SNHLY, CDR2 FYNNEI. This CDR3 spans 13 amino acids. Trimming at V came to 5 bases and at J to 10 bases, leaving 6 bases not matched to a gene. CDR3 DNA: TGTGCCAGCAGTTTACAGGGGGTTGGAAAACTGTTTTTT. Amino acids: CASSLQGVGKLFF. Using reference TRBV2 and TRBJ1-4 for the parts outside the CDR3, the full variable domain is EPEVTQTPSHQVTQMGQEVILRCVPISNHLYFYWYRQILGQKVEFLVSFYNNEISEKSEIFDDQFSVERPDGSNFTLKIRSTKLEDSAMYFCASSLQGVGKLFFGSGTQLSVL.

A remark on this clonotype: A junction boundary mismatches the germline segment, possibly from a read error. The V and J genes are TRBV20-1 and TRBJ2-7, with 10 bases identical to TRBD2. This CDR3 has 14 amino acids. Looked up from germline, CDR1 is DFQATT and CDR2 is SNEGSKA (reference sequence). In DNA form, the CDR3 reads TGCAGTGCTAGAAAGCTTAGCGGGGGGTACGAGCAGCACTTC. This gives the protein CSARKLSGGYEQHF.

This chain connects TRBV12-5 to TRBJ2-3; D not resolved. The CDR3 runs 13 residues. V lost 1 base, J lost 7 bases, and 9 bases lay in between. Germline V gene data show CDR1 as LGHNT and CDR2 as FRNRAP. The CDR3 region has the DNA TGTGCTAGTGGTTTGGATTTCGTAAATACGCAGTATTTT. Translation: CASGLDFVNTQYF.

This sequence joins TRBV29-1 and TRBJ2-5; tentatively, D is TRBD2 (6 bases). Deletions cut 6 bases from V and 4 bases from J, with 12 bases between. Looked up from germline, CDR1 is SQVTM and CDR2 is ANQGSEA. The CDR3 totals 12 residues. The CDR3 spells CSVGGIGETQYF. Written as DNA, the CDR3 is TGCAGCGTAGGAGGGATTGGAGAGACCCAGTACTTC.

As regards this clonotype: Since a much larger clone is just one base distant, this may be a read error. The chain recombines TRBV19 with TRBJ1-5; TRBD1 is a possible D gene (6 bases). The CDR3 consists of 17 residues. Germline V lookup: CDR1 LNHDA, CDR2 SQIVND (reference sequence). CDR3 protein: CASSATGSGVSDQPQHF. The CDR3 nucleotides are TGTGCCAGTAGTGCCACAGGGTCAGGGGTTAGCGATCAGCCCCAGCATTTT.

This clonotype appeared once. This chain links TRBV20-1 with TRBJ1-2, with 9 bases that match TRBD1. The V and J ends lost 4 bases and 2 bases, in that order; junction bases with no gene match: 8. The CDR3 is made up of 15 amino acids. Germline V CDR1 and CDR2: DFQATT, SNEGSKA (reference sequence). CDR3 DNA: TGCAGTGCTAAAGACAGGGGGACCGTAAACTATGGCTACACCTTC. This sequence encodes CSAKDRGTVNYGYTF.